This passage covers 9 T cell receptor beta chains from one sample sequenced in a study of blood T cell repertoires in COVID-19. The repertoire was sequenced with immunoSEQ multiplex PCR; TCRdb's copy has only in-frame clones and lacks some. This table holds some 220,000 clones, approximately 84% found once. The sequenced material came from peripheral blood. Source of these receptors: a woman aged 30 to 39 who had recovered from COVID-19.

The chain joins TRBV19 to TRBJ2-2; D unclear. Germline lookup yields CDR1 LNHDA and CDR2 SQIVND (reference sequence). The CDR3 is made up of 13 amino acids. V shed 6 bases and J shed 0 bases, with 5 bases lying between them. CDR3 residues: CASSHTNTGELFF. The CDR3 DNA reads TGTGCCAGTAGCCACACGAACACCGGGGAGCTGTTTTTT.

The chain is built from TRBV2 and TRBJ1-2; D ambiguous. Per the germline V gene, CDR1 is SNHLY and CDR2 is FYNNEI. Trimming removed 5 bases at V and 8 bases at J, with 9 bases between. This CDR3 spans 11 amino acids. The CDR3 nucleotides are TGTGCCAGCAGTAGGAGTCAGGGCTACACCTTC. Protein: CASSRSQGYTF.

CDR3 sequence (DNA): TGTGCCAGCAGCGCCGGGACTAGCGGGGTCAATGAGCAGTTCTTC. Protein: CASSAGTSGVNEQFF. The J gene is TRBJ2-1, the V gene TRBV6-5; 13 bases fit TRBD2. Germline V gene data show CDR1 as MNHEY and CDR2 as SVGAGI. The CDR3 has 15 residues. V gave up 6 bases and J gave up 6 bases; unmatched junction bases: 5.

This clone was seen just once. V gene TRBV5-4 combines with J gene TRBJ1-1; a weak D match, TRBD1 (5 bases). This CDR3 region has 13 residues. With 4 bases removed from V and 1 base from J, the gap between germline ends came to 8 bases. Germline V gene sequence: CDR1 SGHNT, CDR2 YYREEE (reference sequence). The CDR3 region has the DNA TGTGCCAGCAGCCGGGGGTGGAACACTGAAGCTTTCTTT. Translated: CASSRGWNTEAFF.

The rearrangement links TRBV5-4 to TRBJ2-5; 8 bases agree with TRBD1. V shed 1 base and J 0 bases; nucleotides not matched to a gene: 5. This CDR3 is 16 amino acids long. The V gene's germline CDR1 is SGHNT and CDR2 YYREEE (reference sequence). The chain's CDR3 is CASSLNRQGYQETQYF. The CDR3 coding sequence is TGTGCCAGCAGCTTGAATAGACAGGGGTACCAAGAGACCCAGTACTTC.

The chain couples TRBV3-1 (or the pseudogene TRBV3-2) to TRBJ1-3; a weak D match, TRBD1 (5 bases). Germline-derived CDR1 and CDR2 are LGHDT and YNNKEL (reference sequence). This CDR3 contains 15 residues. Trimming stripped 1 base from V and 0 bases from J, with 7 bases between. The CDR3 region has the DNA TGTGCCAGCAGCCAAGGACAGATCTCTGGAAACACCATATATTTT. It encodes CASSQGQISGNTIYF.

The J gene is TRBJ2-2, the V gene TRBV5-4; 7 nucleotides match TRBD1. Germline-derived CDR1 and CDR2 are SGHNT and YYREEE (reference sequence). V dropped 1 base and J dropped 6; count of bases not matched to a gene: 6. This CDR3 has 15 amino acids. CDR3 amino acids: CASSLNRGESGELFF. CDR3 bases: TGTGCCAGCAGCTTGAACAGGGGAGAGTCCGGGGAGCTGTTTTTT.

The V gene is TRBV6-6, the J gene TRBJ1-4, with 8 bases aligning to TRBD1. The CDR3 is 15 amino acids. CDR1 is MNHNY, CDR2 SVGAGI, per germline (reference sequence). Germline trimming cut 0 bases from V and 7 bases from J; bases unmatched to any gene: 4. The CDR3 sequence: CASSYSDREGEKLFF. CDR3 DNA sequence: TGTGCCAGCAGTTACTCGGACAGGGAGGGTGAAAAACTGTTTTTT.

The rearrangement joins TRBV4-2 to TRBJ2-2; 7 nucleotides agree with TRBD1. J lost 6 bases, V lost 4 bases, and 8 bases had no gene match. The CDR3 runs to 15 residues. The germline gives CDR1 LGHNA, CDR2 YNFKEQ. CDR3 nucleotides: TGTGCCAGCAGCCCCAGAGGGGGCACGCCCGGGGAGCTGTTTTTT. Protein product: CASSPRGGTPGELFF.